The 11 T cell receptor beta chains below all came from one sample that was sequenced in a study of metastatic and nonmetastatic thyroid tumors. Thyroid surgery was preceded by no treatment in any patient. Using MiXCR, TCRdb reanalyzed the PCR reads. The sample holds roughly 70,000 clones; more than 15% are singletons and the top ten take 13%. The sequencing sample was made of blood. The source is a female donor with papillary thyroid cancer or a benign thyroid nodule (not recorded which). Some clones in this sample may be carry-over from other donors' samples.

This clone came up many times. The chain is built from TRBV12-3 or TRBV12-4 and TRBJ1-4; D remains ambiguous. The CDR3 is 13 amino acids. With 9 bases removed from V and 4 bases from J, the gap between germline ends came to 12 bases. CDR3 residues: CASTANVNEKLFF. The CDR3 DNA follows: TGTGCCAGTACAGCTAACGTTAATGAAAAACTGTTTTTT.

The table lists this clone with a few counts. This chain's CDR3 is CASSDSSGGANEQFF. In DNA, the CDR3 is TGTGCCAGCAGTGACTCTAGCGGGGGGGCCAATGAGCAGTTCTTC. J is TRBJ2-1 and V is TRBV6-4; 11 bases are shared with TRBD2. CDR3 length: 15 amino acids. Germline-derived CDR1 and CDR2 are MRHNA and SNTAGT. V trimming: 0 bases; J trimming: 6 bases; junction bases outside the gene matches: 1.

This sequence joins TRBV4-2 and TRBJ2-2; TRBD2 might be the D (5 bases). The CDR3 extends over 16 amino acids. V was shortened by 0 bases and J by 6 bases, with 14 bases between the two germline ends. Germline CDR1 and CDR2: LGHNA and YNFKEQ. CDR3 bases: TGTGCCAGCAGCCAAGAAGGAGGTTGGTCGTCCGGGGAGCTGTTTTTT. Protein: CASSQEGGWSSGELFF.

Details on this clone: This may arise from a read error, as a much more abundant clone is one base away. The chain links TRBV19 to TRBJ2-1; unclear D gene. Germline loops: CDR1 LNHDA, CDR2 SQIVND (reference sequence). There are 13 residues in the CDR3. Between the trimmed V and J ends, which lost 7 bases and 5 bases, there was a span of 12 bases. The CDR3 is CASTKHNNNEQFF. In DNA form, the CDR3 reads TGTGCCAGTACCAAACATAACAACAATGAGCAGTTCTTC.

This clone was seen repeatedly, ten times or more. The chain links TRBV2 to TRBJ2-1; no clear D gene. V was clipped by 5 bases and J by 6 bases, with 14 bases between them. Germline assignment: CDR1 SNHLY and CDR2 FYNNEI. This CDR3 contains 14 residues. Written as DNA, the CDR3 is TGTGCCAGCAGTCAGGCCCCCCCTGTCAATGAGCAGTTCTTC. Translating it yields CASSQAPPVNEQFF.

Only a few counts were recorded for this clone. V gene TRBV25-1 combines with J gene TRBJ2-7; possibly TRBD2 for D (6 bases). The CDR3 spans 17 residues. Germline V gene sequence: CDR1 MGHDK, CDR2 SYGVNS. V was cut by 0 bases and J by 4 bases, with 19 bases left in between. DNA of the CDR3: TGTGCCAGCAGTGAATACCCCCCTCCGGGAGACTTTTACGAGCAGTACTTC. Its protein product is CASSEYPPPGDFYEQYF.

CDR3 in DNA: TGTGCCAGCAGCCCGCTCGGTGCACTAGCGGCTACAGATACGCAGTATTTT. It encodes CASSPLGALAATDTQYF. The chain is built from TRBV7-8 and TRBJ2-3; 8 nucleotides match TRBD2. The CDR3 spans 17 residues. The ends lost 5 bases at V and 3 bases at J; junction bases unmatched: 13. In germline, CDR1 is SGHVS, CDR2 FQNEAQ.

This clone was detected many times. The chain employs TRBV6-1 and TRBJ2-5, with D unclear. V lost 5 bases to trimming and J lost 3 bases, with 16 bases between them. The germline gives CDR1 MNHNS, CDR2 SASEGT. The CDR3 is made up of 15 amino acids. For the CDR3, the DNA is TGTGCCAGCAGTCCTACCTACGGGCCTGAAGAGACCCAGTACTTC. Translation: CASSPTYGPEETQYF.

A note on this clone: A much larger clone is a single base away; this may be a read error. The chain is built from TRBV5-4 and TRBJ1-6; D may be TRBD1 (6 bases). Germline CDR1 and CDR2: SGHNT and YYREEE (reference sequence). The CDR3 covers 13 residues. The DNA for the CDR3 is TGTGCCAACAGCCGGGACACTAATTCACCCCTCCACTTT. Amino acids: CANSRDTNSPLHF.

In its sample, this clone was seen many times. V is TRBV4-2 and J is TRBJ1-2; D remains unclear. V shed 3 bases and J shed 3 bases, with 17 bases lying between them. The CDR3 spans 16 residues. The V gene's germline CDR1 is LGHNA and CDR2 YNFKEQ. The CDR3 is CASSQFMGLRDYGYTF. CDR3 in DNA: TGTGCCAGCAGCCAGTTTATGGGATTAAGGGACTATGGCTACACCTTC.

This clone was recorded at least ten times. CDR3 nucleotide sequence: TGCGCCAGCAGCTCGACCCTGCTAGCGGGAAGCACAGATACGCAGTATTTT. Protein: CASSSTLLAGSTDTQYF. V usage is TRBV5-1 and J usage is TRBJ2-3; 9 nucleotides line up with TRBD2. Trimming removed 3 bases from V and 0 bases from J; junction bases left unmatched: 8. The CDR3 sequence is 17 residues long. The germline CDR1 and CDR2 sequences are SGHRS and YFSETQ. The whole variable domain, remainder taken from reference TRBV5-1 and TRBJ2-3, is KAGVTQTPRYLIKTRGQQVTLSCSPISGHRSVSWYQQTPGQGLQFLFEYFSETQRNKGNFPGRFSGRQFSNSRSEMNVSTLELGDSALYLCASSSTLLAGSTDTQYFGPGTRLTVL.